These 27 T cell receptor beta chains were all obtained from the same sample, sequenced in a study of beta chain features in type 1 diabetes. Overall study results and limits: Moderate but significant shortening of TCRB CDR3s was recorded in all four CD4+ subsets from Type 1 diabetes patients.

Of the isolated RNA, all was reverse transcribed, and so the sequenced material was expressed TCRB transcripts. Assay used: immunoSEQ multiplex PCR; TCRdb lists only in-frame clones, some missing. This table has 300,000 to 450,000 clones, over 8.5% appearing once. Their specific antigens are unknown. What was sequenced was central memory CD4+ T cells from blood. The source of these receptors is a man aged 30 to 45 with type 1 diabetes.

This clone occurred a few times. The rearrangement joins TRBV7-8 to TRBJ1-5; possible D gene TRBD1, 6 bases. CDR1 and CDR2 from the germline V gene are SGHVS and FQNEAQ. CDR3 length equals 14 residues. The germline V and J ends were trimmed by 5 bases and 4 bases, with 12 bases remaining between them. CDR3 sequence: CASSNQQGNQPQHF. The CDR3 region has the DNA TGTGCCAGCAGCAACCAACAGGGTAATCAGCCCCAGCATTTT. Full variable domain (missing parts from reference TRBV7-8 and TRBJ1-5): GAGVSQSPRYKVAKRGQDVALRCDPISGHVSLFWYQQALGQGPEFLTYFQNEAQLDKSGLPSDRFFAERPEGSVSTLKIQRTQQEDSAVYLCASSNQQGNQPQHFGDGTRLSIL.

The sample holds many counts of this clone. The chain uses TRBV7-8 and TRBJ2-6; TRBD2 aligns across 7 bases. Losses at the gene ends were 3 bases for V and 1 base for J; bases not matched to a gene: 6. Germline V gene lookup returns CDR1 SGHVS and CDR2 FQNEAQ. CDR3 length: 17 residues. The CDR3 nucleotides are TGTGCCAGCAGCTTGGCGGGAGCGACTTCTGGGGCCAACGTCCTGACTTTC. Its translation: CASSLAGATSGANVLTF.

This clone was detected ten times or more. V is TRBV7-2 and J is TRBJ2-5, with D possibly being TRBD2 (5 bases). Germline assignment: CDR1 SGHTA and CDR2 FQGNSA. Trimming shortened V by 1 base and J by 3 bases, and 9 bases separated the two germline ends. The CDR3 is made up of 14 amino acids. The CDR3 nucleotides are TGTGCCAGCAGCTTAGTAACGGGGAAAGAGACCCAGTACTTC. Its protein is CASSLVTGKETQYF.

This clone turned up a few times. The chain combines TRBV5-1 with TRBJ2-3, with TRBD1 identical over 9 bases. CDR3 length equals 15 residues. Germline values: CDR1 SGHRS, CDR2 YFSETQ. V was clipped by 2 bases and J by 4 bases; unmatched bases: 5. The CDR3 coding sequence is TGCGCCAGCAGCTTTCAGGACAGGGGATCAGATACGCAGTATTTT. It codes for CASSFQDRGSDTQYF.

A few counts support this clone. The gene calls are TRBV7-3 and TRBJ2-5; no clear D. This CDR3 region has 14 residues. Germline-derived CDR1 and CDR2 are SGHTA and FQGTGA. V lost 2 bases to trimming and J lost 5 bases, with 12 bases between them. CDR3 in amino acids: CASSLVGARETQYF. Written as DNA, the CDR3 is TGTGCCAGCAGCTTAGTAGGTGCCAGGGAGACCCAGTACTTC.

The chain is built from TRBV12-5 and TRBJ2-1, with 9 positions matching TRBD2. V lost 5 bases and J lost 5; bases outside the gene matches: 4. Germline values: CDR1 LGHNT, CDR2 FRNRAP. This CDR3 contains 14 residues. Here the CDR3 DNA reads TGTGCTAGTGGTATCGGGACTAGCAACAATGAGCAGTTCTTC. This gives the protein CASGIGTSNNEQFF.

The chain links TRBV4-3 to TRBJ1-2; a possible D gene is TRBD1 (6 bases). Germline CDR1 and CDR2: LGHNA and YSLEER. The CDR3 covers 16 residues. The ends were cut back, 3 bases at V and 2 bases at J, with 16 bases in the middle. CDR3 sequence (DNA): TGCGCCAGCAGCCACACTAACAGGGAGGGGAACTATGGCTACACCTTC. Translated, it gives CASSHTNREGNYGYTF.

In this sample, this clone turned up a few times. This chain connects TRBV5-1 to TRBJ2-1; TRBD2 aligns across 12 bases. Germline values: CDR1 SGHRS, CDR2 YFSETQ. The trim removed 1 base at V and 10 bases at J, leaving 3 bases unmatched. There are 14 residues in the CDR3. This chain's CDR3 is CASSLLLAGGEQFF. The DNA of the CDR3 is TGCGCCAGCAGCTTGTTACTAGCGGGAGGCGAGCAGTTCTTC.

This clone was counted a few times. The CDR3 protein is CASSSQTGTEETQYF. The CDR3 nucleotides read TGTGCCAGCAGCTCGCAAACCGGGACAGAAGAGACCCAGTACTTC. The chain joins TRBV7-2 to TRBJ2-5; TRBD1 aligns across 7 bases. V was clipped by 4 bases and J by 3 bases; unmatched bases: 8. The CDR3 is made up of 15 amino acids. In germline, CDR1 is SGHTA, CDR2 FQGNSA.

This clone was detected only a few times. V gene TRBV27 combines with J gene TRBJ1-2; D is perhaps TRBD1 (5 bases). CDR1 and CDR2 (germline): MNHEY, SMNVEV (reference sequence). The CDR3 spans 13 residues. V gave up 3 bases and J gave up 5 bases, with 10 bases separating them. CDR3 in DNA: TGTGCCAGCAGTTTCACAGGTGCATATGGCTACACCTTC. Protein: CASSFTGAYGYTF.

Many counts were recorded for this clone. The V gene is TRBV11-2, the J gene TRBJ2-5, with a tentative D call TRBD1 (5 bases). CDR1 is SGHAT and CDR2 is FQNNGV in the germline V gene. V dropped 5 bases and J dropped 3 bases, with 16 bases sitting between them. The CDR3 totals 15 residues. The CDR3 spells CASSQGRRNEETQYF. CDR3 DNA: TGTGCCAGCAGCCAGGGAAGACGTAACGAAGAGACCCAGTACTTC.

The CDR3 DNA reads as TGTGCCAGCAGTTTGTTCTCGGACACAACTAATGAAAAACTGTTTTTT. Its protein is CASSLFSDTTNEKLFF. V and J are TRBV27 and TRBJ1-4; tentative D call: TRBD1 (5 bases). This CDR3 region has 16 residues. Per the germline V gene, CDR1 is MNHEY and CDR2 is SMNVEV (reference sequence). The V end was cut by 3 bases, the J end by 0 bases, with 11 bases between.

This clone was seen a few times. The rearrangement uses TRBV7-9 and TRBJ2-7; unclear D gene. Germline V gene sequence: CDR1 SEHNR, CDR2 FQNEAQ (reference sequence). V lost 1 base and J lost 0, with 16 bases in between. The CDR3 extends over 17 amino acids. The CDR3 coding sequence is TGTGCCAGCAGCTTAGTGACCGGACGCCGGAGCTCCTACGAGCAGTACTTC. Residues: CASSLVTGRRSSYEQYF.

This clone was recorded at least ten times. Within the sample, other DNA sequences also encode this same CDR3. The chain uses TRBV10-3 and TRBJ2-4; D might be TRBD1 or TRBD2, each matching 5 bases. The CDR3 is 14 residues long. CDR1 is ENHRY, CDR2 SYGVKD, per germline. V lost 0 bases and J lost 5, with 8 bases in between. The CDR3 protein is CAISESGTENIQYF. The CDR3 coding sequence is TGTGCCATCAGTGAGTCCGGGACGGAAAACATTCAGTACTTC.

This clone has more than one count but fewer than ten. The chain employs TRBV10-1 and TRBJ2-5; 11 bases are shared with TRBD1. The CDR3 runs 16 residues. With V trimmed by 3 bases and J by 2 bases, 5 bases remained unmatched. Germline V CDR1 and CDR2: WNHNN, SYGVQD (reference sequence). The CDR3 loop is CASSDGGQGGQETQYF. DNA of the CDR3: TGCGCCAGCAGTGACGGGGGACAGGGGGGTCAAGAGACCCAGTACTTC.

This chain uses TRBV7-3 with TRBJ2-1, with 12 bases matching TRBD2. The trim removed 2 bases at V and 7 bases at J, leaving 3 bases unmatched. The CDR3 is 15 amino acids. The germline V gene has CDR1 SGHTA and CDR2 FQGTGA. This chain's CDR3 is CASSLGLAGQNEQFF. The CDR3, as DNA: TGTGCCAGCAGCTTAGGACTAGCGGGACAAAATGAGCAGTTCTTC.

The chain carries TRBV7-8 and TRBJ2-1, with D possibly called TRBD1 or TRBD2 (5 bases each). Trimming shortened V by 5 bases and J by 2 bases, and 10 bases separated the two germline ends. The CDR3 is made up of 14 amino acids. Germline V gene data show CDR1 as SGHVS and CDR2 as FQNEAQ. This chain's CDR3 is CASSLPGPYNEQFF. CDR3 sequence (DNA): TGTGCCAGCAGCCTCCCGGGACCCTACAATGAGCAGTTCTTC. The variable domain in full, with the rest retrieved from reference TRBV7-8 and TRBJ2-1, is GAGVSQSPRYKVAKRGQDVALRCDPISGHVSLFWYQQALGQGPEFLTYFQNEAQLDKSGLPSDRFFAERPEGSVSTLKIQRTQQEDSAVYLCASSLPGPYNEQFFGPGTRLTVL.

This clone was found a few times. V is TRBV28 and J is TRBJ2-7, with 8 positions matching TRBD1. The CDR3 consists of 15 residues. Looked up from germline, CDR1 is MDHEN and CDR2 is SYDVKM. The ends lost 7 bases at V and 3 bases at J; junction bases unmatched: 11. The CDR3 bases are TGTGCCAGCAAGCGAACCGGGACAGGCTACTACGAGCAGTACTTC. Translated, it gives CASKRTGTGYYEQYF.

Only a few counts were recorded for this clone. CDR3 protein: CASRRGDRVVREQYF. Here the CDR3 DNA reads TGTGCCAGCCGCCGGGGGGACAGGGTCGTTAGGGAGCAGTACTTC. V is TRBV28 and J is TRBJ2-7, with 9 bases that match TRBD1. This CDR3 region has 15 residues. The junction had 15 bases not matched to a gene; V was cut back by 8 bases and J by 7 bases. Germline CDR1 reads MDHEN; CDR2 reads SYDVKM.

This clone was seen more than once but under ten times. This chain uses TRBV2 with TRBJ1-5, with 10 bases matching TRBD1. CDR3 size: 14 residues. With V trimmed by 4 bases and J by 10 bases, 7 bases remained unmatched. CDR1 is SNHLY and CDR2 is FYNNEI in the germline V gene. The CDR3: CASSGQGAGVPQHF. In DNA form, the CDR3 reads TGTGCCAGCAGTGGACAGGGGGCGGGGGTTCCCCAGCATTTT. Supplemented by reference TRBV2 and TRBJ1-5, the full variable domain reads EPEVTQTPSHQVTQMGQEVILRCVPISNHLYFYWYRQILGQKVEFLVSFYNNEISEKSEIFDDQFSVERPDGSNFTLKIRSTKLEDSAMYFCASSGQGAGVPQHFGDGTRLSIL.

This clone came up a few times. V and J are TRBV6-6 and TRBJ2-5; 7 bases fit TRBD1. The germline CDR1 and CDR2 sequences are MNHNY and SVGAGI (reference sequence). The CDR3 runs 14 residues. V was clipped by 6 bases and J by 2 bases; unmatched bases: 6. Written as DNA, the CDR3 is TGTGCCAGCAGACAGGACAGGCAGCAAGAGACCCAGTACTTC. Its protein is CASRQDRQQETQYF.

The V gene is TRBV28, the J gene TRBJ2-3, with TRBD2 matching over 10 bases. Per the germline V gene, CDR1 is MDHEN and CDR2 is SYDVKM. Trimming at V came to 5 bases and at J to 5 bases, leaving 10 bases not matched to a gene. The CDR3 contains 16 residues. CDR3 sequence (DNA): TGTGCCAGCAGTCTACCCGGGGTAGCGGGAGGAGATACGCAGTATTTT. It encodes CASSLPGVAGGDTQYF.

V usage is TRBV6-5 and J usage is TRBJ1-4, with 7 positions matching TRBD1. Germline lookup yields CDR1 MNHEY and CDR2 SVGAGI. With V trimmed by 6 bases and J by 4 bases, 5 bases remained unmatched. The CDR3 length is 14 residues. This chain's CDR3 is CASRAGTVNEKLFF. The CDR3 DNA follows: TGTGCCAGCAGGGCGGGGACAGTTAATGAAAAACTGTTTTTT.

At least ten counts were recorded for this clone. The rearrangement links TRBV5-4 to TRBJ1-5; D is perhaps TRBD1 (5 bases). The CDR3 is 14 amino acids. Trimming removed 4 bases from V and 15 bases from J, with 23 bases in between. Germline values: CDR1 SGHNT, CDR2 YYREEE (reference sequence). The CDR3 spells CASSLSSSRGTRHF. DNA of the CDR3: TGTGCCAGCAGCCTCAGCTCTTCGAGGGGTACAAGGCATTTT. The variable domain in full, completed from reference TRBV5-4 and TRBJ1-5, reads ETGVTQSPTHLIKTRGQQVTLRCSSQSGHNTVSWYQQALGQGPQFIFQYYREEENGRGNFPPRFSGLQFPNYSSELNVNALELDDSALYLCASSLSSSRGTRHFGDGTRLSIL.

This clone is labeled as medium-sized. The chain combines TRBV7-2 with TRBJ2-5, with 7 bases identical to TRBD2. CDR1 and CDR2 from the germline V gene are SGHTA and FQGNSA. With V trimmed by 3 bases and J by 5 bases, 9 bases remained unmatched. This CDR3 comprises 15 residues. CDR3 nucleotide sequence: TGTGCCAGCAGCTTTTCCTCGGGAGGCGTGGAGACCCAGTACTTC. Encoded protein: CASSFSSGGVETQYF.

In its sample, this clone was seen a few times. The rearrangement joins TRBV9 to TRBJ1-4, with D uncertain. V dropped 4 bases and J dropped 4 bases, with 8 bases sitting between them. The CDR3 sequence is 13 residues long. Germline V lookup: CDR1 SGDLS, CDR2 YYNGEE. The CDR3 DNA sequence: TGTGCCAGCAGCAGGGAGGTTAATGAAAAACTGTTTTTT. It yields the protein CASSREVNEKLFF.

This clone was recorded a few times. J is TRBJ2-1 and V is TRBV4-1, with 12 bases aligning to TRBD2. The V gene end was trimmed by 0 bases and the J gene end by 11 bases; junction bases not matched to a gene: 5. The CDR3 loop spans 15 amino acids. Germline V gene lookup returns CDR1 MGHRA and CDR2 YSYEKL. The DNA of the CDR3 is TGCGCCAGCAGCCAAGAAGGGACTAGCGGGTTGAAGCAGTTCTTC. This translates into CASSQEGTSGLKQFF.